These 14 T cell receptor beta chains were all obtained from the same sample, sequenced in a study of blood T cells in healthy people across ages. The second PCR ran about 6 to 12 cycles with a sample-barcoded 5' primer and J-beta primers. MiXCR was run by TCRdb on the 5' RACE reads, yielding one entry per CDR3 protein. The repertoire consists of 800,000 to 950,000 distinct CDR3 sequences, with 36% occurring once and the leading ten covering about an eighth. Sequences were obtained from blood. The receptors stem from a man younger than 35 in good health.

This CDR3 is CASRRLGGFNQPQHF. The CDR3, as DNA: TGTGCCAGCAGGCGCCTCGGGGGGTTTAATCAGCCCCAGCATTTT. The chain links TRBV28 to TRBJ1-5; D possibly corresponds to TRBD1 (5 bases). Germline V gives CDR1 MDHEN, CDR2 SYDVKM. This CDR3 spans 15 amino acids. The V gene lost 6 bases and the J gene lost 4 bases, with 16 bases spanning the gap.

The table lists this clonotype with a few counts. This chain links TRBV5-1 with TRBJ2-3; no clear D. Germline CDR1 is SGHRS and CDR2 is YFSETQ. The CDR3 totals 15 residues. The V and J ends lost 2 bases and 3 bases respectively, with 13 bases between them. CDR3 nucleotides: TGCGCCAGCAGCTTTTTGCGTGATAGTACAGATACGCAGTATTTT. This sequence encodes CASSFLRDSTDTQYF.

The chain has TRBV12-3 or TRBV12-4 and TRBJ2-7; the D gene is possibly TRBD2 (5 bases). The CDR3 sequence is 13 residues long. The germline V and J ends were trimmed by 5 bases and 6 bases, with 14 bases remaining between them. In nucleotides, the CDR3 is TGTGCCAGCAGTACCAATACGGGATGCGAGCAGTACTTC. Its protein is CASSTNTGCEQYF.

This clonotype turned up a few times. The rearrangement links TRBV11-1 to TRBJ1-2, with unresolved D. The CDR3 extends over 14 amino acids. The germline gives CDR1 SGHAT, CDR2 FQDESV (reference sequence). Between the trimmed V and J ends, which lost 2 bases and 7 bases, there was a span of 14 bases. The CDR3 DNA is TGTGCCAGCAGCTTATACACATCCAAGGGTGGCTACACCTTC. Translating gives CASSLYTSKGGYTF.

The count of this clonotype is one. The V and J genes are TRBV3-1 and TRBJ1-5; D may be TRBD1 (5 bases). This CDR3 has 15 amino acids. Per germline, CDR1 LGHDT and CDR2 YNNKEL (reference sequence). V lost 2 bases and J lost 3, with 11 bases in between. As DNA, the CDR3 is TGTGCCAGCAGCCAACAGACTGGGGCCAATCAGCCCCAGCATTTT. It codes for CASSQQTGANQPQHF. The whole variable domain, remainder taken from reference TRBV3-1 and TRBJ1-5, is DTAVSQTPKYLVTQMGNDKSIKCEQNLGHDTMYWYKQDSKKFLKIMFSYNNKELIINETVPNRFSPKSPDKAHLNLHINSLELGDSAVYFCASSQQTGANQPQHFGDGTRLSIL.

CDR3 sequence: CSAPVGTGNTIYF. The CDR3 DNA is TGCAGTGCCCCTGTCGGGACTGGAAACACCATATATTTT. The rearrangement uses TRBV20-1 and TRBJ1-3, with no clear D. This CDR3 spans 13 amino acids. Trimming pared 6 bases from V and 2 bases from J, leaving 11 bases between. CDR1 is DFQATT and CDR2 is SNEGSKA in the germline V gene (reference sequence).

CDR3 amino acids: CSAKKRGGYNTGELFF. The CDR3 DNA sequence: TGCAGTGCTAAGAAGCGGGGGGGCTATAACACCGGGGAGCTGTTTTTT. The chain combines TRBV20-1 with TRBJ2-2; 10 nucleotides agree with TRBD2. The germline gives CDR1 DFQATT, CDR2 SNEGSKA (reference sequence). The CDR3 is 16 amino acids. Trimming took 4 bases from V and 2 from J; bases not matched to a gene: 7.

This clonotype was counted once. The chain carries TRBV6-1 and TRBJ1-4, with TRBD1 as a possible D gene (5 bases). This CDR3 is 13 amino acids long. Germline V gives CDR1 MNHNS, CDR2 SASEGT. V lost 8 bases to trimming and J lost 7 bases, with 14 bases between them. The CDR3 DNA reads TGTGCCAGCGGAGGGGATGCCGGTGAAAAACTGTTTTTT. It codes for CASGGDAGEKLFF.

V is TRBV20-1 and J is TRBJ1-4, with D unclear. This CDR3 contains 13 residues. The germline gives CDR1 DFQATT, CDR2 SNEGSKA (reference sequence). Trimming pared 6 bases from V and 0 bases from J, leaving 8 bases between. The CDR3 here is CSANSATNEKLFF. CDR3 in DNA: TGCAGTGCGAATTCGGCAACTAATGAAAAACTGTTTTTT.

This clonotype was detected only a few times. The chain combines TRBV4-1 with TRBJ1-5; D is undetermined. Trimming stripped 1 base from V and 0 bases from J, with 10 bases between. The CDR3 consists of 16 residues. CDR1 is MGHRA and CDR2 is YSYEKL in the germline V gene. The CDR3 is CASSQGYPNSNQPQHF. The CDR3 nucleotides read TGCGCCAGCAGCCAAGGCTACCCTAATAGCAATCAGCCCCAGCATTTT.

As regards this clonotype: One base away lies a much larger clone, so this may be a sequencing read error. The conserved closing phenylalanine or tryptophan is absent in this CDR3, likely reflecting a read error. The CDR3 reads CAISSSALGEQYS. Here the CDR3 DNA reads TGTGCCATCAGTAGCAGCGCGCTGGGCGAGCAGTACTCC. This chain uses TRBV10-3 with TRBJ2-7; D uncertain. Trimming shortened V by 5 bases and J by 6 bases, and 14 bases separated the two germline ends. Germline assignment: CDR1 ENHRY and CDR2 SYGVKD. This CDR3 has 13 amino acids.

The chain carries TRBV20-1 and TRBJ2-1; 12 bases are a match to TRBD1. The germline V gene encodes CDR1 DFQATT and CDR2 SNEGSKA (reference sequence). V was clipped by 0 bases and J by 6 bases; unmatched bases: 3. This CDR3 region has 15 residues. The CDR3 sequence is CSARDGTGGSNEQFF. The CDR3 DNA reads as TGCAGTGCTAGAGATGGGACAGGGGGCTCCAATGAGCAGTTCTTC.

The rearrangement joins TRBV6-2 or TRBV6-3 to TRBJ2-1; D is tentatively TRBD1 or TRBD2 (5 bases each). Trimming removed 6 bases from V and 4 bases from J, with 19 bases in between. The CDR3 is 16 amino acids. Germline lookup yields CDR1 MNHEY and CDR2 SVGEGT. DNA of the CDR3: TGTGCCAGCAGACAGCCCCGGGACGCTATTTACAATGAGCAGTTCTTC. Translation gives CASRQPRDAIYNEQFF.

CDR3 amino acids: CASSKITPDYGYTF. The CDR3, as DNA: TGTGCCAGCAGTAAGATCACACCCGACTATGGCTACACCTTC. The V call is TRBV28, the J call TRBJ1-2; D remains unclear. The CDR3 covers 14 residues. Germline V CDR1 and CDR2: MDHEN, SYDVKM. V was shortened by 5 bases and J by 3 bases, with 13 bases between the two germline ends.